The following is a TCR beta chain sequence with its context. As yet, its antigen is unknown. TCRdb re-called the reads through MiXCR, storing one row per CDR3 protein. Altogether 200,000 or so distinct CDR3 sequences are present, about 38% being singletons, with the ten largest covering about 60%. This record belongs to a study of T cell repertoires in cytomegalovirus infection. The overall study: Both CMV infection and a matching HLA type were indicated by public TCR beta signatures. Study-wide results and caveats: Summed frequency of shared TCR beta families picked out CMV carriers who also had the relevant HLA. Predominance within the ex vivo response was attributable to HLA-C-restricted CMV-specific TCR beta clonotypes.

The germline CDR1 and CDR2 sequences are SGHVS and FQNEAQ. The CDR3 loop spans 16 amino acids. V lost 5 bases and J 2 bases, leaving 16 bases between the germline ends. The origin of this receptor is a human donor in good health (CMV status not recorded). Some clones in this sample may be carry-over from other donors' samples. The input for sequencing was CD8+ T cells from cultured PBMCs, taken from culture after CMV antigen stimulation. The chain combines TRBV7-8 with TRBJ2-1; D is possibly TRBD1 (5 bases). The CDR3 nucleotides read TGTGCCAGCAGCATCACAGGCGAACCTACCTACAATGAGCAGTTCTTC. It yields the protein CASSITGEPTYNEQFF.